Each of the 4 T cell receptor beta chains below was sequenced from the same sample in a study of shared clonotypes between healthy human individuals. TCRdb's table, derived via immunoSEQ multiplex PCR, lists solely in-frame clones and lacks some. Of about 1.1 million clones detected, approximately 75% appear once; the ten largest clones hold about 0.89%. The sequenced material came from memory CD4+ T cells from PBMCs. Subset: CD45RA-negative fraction. The source is a man aged 18 to 30 in good health. Some clones in this sample may be carry-over from other donors' samples.

This clone has a single count. Other nucleotide sequences in the sample specify the same CDR3. V gene TRBV5-1 combines with J gene TRBJ2-7, with 7 bases aligning to TRBD1. V gave up 3 bases and J gave up 2 bases; unmatched junction bases: 5. In germline, CDR1 is SGHRS, CDR2 YFSETQ. The CDR3 is 14 residues long. The CDR3: CASSSRQGPYEQYF. In DNA, the CDR3 is TGCGCCAGCAGCTCAAGACAGGGCCCCTACGAGCAGTACTTC. Using reference TRBV5-1 and TRBJ2-7 for the parts outside the CDR3, the full variable domain is KAGVTQTPRYLIKTRGQQVTLSCSPISGHRSVSWYQQTPGQGLQFLFEYFSETQRNKGNFPGRFSGRQFSNSRSEMNVSTLELGDSALYLCASSSRQGPYEQYFGPGTRLTVT.

This clone appeared a few times. The chain carries TRBV29-1 and TRBJ2-5; D uncertain. The CDR3 spans 12 residues. Looked up from germline, CDR1 is SQVTM and CDR2 is ANQGSEA. V was shortened by 4 bases and J by 4 bases, with 10 bases between the two germline ends. CDR3 sequence reads: CSVVVVGETQYF. The DNA of the CDR3 is TGCAGCGTTGTGGTGGTAGGAGAGACCCAGTACTTC.

The rearrangement uses TRBV28 and TRBJ1-5; no clear D. V was cut by 10 bases and J by 3 bases, with 13 bases left in between. This CDR3 has 13 amino acids. The germline V gene encodes CDR1 MDHEN and CDR2 SYDVKM. The CDR3 DNA sequence: TGTGCCACCGTAGGAATAATCAATCAGCCCCAGCATTTT. Protein: CATVGIINQPQHF.

This sequence joins TRBV7-8 and TRBJ1-3; the D gene is possibly TRBD1 (6 bases). This CDR3 has 14 amino acids. V shed 4 bases and J shed 11 bases, with 18 bases lying between them. Germline values: CDR1 SGHVS, CDR2 FQNEAQ. In nucleotides, the CDR3 is TGTGCCAGCAGCTCACAGTCCAAGGGGGGGGCCATATATTTT. Protein sequence: CASSSQSKGGAIYF.